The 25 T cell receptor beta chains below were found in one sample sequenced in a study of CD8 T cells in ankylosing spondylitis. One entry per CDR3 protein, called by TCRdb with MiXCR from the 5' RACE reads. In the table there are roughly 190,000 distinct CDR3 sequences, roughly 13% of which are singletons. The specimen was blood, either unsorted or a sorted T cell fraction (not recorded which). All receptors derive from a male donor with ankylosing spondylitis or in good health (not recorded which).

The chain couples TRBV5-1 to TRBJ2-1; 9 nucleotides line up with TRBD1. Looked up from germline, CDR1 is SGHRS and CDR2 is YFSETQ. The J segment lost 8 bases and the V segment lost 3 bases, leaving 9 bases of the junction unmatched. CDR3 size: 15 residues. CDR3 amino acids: CASSSVTTGGDEQFF. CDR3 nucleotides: TGCGCCAGCAGCTCAGTCACGACAGGGGGTGATGAGCAGTTCTTC.

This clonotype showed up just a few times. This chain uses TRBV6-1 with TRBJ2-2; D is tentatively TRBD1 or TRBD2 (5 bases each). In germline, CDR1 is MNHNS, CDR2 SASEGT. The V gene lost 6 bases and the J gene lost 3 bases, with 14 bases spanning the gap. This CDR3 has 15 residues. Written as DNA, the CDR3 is TGTGCCAGCAGCCACCGGGACGGGGACACCGGGGAGCTGTTTTTT. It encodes CASSHRDGDTGELFF.

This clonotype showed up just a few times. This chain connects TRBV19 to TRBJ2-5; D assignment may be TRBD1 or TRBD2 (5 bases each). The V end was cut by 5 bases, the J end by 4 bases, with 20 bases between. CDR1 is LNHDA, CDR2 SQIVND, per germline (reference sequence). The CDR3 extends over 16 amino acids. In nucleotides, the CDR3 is TGTGCCAGTAGTTCCCGGGACGCCCGCCTCGGAGAGACCCAGTACTTC. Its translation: CASSSRDARLGETQYF.

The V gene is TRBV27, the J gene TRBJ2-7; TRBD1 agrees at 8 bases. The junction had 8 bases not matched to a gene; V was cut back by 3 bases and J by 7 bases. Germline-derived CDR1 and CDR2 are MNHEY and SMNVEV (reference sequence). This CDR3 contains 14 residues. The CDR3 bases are TGTGCCAGCAGTTTCGGCCAGGGGGCGAGGGAGCAGTACTTC. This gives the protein CASSFGQGAREQYF.

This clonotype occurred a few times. CDR3 sequence: CASSPRTGAYEQYF. DNA of the CDR3: TGCGCCAGCAGCCCGAGGACAGGGGCCTACGAGCAGTACTTC. This chain links TRBV5-1 with TRBJ2-7; 9 nucleotides align to TRBD1. From germline, CDR1 is SGHRS and CDR2 YFSETQ. The CDR3 has 14 residues. V shed 4 bases and J 2 bases; nucleotides not matched to a gene: 4.

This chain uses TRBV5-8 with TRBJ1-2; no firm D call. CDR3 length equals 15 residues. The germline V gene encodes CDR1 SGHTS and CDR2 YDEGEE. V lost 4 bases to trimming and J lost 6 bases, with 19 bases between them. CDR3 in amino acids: CASSPRWGSTNGYTF. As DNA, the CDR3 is TGTGCCAGCAGCCCAAGGTGGGGTTCAACGAATGGCTACACCTTC.

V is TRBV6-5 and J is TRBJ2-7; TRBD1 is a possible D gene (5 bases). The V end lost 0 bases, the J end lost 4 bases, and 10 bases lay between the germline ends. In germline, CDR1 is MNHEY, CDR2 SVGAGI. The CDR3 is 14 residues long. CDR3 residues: CASSYSATDYEQYF. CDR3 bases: TGTGCCAGCAGTTACTCGGCGACAGATTACGAGCAGTACTTC.

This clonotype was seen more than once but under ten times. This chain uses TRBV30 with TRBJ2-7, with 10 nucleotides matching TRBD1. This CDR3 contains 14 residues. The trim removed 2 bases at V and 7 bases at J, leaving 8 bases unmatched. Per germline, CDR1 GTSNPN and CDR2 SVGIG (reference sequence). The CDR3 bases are TGTGCCTGGAGTTTGGGACAGGGGTTCGGAGAGCAGTACTTC. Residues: CAWSLGQGFGEQYF. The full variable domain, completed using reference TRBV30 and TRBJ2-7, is SQTIHQWPATLVQPVGSPLSLECTVEGTSNPNLYWYRQAAGRGLQLLFYSVGIGQISSEVPQNLSASRPQDRQFILSSKKLLLSDSGFYLCAWSLGQGFGEQYFGPGTRLTVT.

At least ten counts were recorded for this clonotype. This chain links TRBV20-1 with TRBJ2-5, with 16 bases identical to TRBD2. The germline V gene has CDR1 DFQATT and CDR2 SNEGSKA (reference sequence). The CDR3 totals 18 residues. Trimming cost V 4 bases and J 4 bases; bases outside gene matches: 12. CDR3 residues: CSAISGTSGRGPRETQYF. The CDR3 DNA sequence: TGCAGTGCTATTTCCGGGACTAGCGGGAGGGGTCCGCGAGAGACCCAGTACTTC.

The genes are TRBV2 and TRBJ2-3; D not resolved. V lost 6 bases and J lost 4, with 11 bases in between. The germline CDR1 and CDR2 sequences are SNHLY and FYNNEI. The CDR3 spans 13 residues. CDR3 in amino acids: CASRDRVPDTQYF. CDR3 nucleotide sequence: TGTGCCAGCAGGGACCGGGTTCCAGATACGCAGTATTTT.

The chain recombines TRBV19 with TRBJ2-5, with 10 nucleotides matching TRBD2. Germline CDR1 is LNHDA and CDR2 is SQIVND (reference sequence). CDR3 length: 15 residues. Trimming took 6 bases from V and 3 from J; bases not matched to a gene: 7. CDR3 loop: CASSPFLAGEETQYF. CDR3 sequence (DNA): TGTGCCAGTAGCCCCTTCCTAGCGGGGGAAGAGACCCAGTACTTC.

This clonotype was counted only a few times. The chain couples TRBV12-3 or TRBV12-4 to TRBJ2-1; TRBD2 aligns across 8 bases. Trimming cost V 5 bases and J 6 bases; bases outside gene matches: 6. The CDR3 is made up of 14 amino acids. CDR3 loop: CASSPSGRPNEQFF. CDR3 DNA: TGTGCCAGCAGTCCTAGCGGGCGCCCCAATGAGCAGTTCTTC.

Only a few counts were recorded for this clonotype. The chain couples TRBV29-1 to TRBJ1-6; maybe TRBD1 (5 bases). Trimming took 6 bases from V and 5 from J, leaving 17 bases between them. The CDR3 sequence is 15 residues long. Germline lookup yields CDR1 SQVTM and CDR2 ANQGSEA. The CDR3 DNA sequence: TGCAGCGTCCAAGGGGTCGAGGGAGATAATTCACCCCTCCACTTT. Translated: CSVQGVEGDNSPLHF.

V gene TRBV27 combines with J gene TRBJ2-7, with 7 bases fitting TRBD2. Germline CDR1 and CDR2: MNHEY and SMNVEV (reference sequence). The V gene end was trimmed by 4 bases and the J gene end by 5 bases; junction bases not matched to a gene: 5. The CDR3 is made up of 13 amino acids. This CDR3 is CASSYAGVHEQYF. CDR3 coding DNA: TGTGCCAGCAGTTATGCGGGAGTCCACGAGCAGTACTTC.

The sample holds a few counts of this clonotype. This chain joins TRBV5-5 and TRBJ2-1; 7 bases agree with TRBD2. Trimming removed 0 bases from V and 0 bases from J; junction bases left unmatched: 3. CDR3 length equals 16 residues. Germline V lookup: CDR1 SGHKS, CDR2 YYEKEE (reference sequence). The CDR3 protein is CASSLAREISYNEQFF. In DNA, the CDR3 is TGTGCCAGCAGCTTGGCGCGGGAGATCTCCTACAATGAGCAGTTCTTC.

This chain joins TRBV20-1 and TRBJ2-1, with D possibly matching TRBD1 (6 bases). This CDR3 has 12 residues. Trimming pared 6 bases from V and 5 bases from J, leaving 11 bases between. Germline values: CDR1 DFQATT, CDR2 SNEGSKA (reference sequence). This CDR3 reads CSAKTGNNEQFF. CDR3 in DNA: TGCAGTGCAAAAACAGGGAACAATGAGCAGTTCTTC.

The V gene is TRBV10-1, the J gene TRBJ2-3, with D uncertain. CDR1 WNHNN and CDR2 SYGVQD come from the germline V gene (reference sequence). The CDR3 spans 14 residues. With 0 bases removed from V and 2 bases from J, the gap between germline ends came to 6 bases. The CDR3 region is CASSESISTDTQYF. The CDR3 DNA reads TGCGCCAGCAGTGAGTCAATCTCCACAGATACGCAGTATTTT.

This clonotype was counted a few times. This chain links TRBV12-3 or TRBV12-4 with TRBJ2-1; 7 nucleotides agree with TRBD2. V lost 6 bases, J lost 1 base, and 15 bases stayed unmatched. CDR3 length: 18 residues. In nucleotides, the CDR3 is TGTGCCAGCAGCCCGGTCCGTCACTATAGCGGGTCCTACAATGAGCAGTTCTTC. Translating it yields CASSPVRHYSGSYNEQFF.

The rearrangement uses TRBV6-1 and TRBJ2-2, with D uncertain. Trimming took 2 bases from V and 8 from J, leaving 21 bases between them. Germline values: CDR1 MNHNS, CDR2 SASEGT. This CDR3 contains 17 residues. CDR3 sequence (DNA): TGTGCCAGCAGTGAACAGTGGGAAGCTCTAAGCTGGGGGGAGCTGTTTTTT. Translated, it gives CASSEQWEALSWGELFF.

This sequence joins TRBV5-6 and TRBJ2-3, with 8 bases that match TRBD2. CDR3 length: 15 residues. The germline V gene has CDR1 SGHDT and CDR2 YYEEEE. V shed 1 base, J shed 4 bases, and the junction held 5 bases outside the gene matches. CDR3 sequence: CASSLSGSMADTQYF. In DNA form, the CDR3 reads TGTGCCAGCAGCTTGAGCGGGAGCATGGCAGATACGCAGTATTTT.

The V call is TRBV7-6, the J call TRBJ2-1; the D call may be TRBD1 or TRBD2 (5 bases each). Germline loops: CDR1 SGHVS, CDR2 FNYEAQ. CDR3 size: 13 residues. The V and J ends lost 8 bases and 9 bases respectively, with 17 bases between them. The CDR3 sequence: CASSEEGRAEQFF. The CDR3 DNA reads TGTGCCAGCTCAGAAGAGGGACGGGCTGAGCAGTTCTTC.

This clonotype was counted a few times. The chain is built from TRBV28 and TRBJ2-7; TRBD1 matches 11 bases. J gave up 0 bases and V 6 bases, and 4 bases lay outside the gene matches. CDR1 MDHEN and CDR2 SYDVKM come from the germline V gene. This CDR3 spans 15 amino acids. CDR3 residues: CASRHGQGASYEQYF. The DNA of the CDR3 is TGTGCCAGCAGACACGGACAGGGGGCCTCCTACGAGCAGTACTTC.

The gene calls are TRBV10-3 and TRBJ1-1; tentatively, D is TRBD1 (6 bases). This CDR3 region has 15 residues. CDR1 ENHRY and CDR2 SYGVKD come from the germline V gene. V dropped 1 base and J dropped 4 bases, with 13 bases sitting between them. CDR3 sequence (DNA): TGTGCCATCAGTGAGTTCGGGGGGGCCGGCACTGAAGCTTTCTTT. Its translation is CAISEFGGAGTEAFF.

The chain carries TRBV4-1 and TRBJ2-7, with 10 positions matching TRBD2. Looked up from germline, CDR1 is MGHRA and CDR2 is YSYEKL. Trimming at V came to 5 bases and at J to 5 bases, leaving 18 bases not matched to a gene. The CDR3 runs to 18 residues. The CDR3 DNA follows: TGCGCCAGCAGCTACCGGGTGGGTGGTAGCGGGGGGTCCCACGAGCAGTACTTC. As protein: CASSYRVGGSGGSHEQYF.

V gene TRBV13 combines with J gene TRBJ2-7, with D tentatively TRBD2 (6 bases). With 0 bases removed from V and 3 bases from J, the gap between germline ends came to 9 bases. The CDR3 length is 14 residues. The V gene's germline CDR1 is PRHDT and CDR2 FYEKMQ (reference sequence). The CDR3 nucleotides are TGTGCCAGCAGCTTAGGCCACGGGGGCTACGAGCAGTACTTC. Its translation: CASSLGHGGYEQYF. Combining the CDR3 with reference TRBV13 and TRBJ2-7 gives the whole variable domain AAGVIQSPRHLIKEKRETATLKCYPIPRHDTVYWYQQGPGQDPQFLISFYEKMQSDKGSIPDRFSAQQFSDYHSELNMSSLELGDSALYFCASSLGHGGYEQYFGPGTRLTVT.